The 25 T cell receptor beta chains in this list originate from one sample, sequenced in a study of naive CD8 T cells in extremely preterm neonates. Produced via immunoSEQ multiplex PCR; TCRdb's table is partial and in-frame only. The sample lists under 7,000 clones, 95% to 99% seen once, with around 0.37% in the top ten. Without labor or membrane rupture, elective cesareans at about 35-43 weeks supplied term cord blood. The specimen was naive CD8+ T cells from cord blood. The receptors derive from a newborn in good health.

The gene calls are TRBV10-1 and TRBJ2-3; maybe TRBD1 (6 bases). Germline CDR1 WNHNN, CDR2 SYGVQD (reference sequence). The ends were cut back, 9 bases at V and 3 bases at J, with 13 bases in the middle. The CDR3 extends over 13 amino acids. The CDR3 DNA reads TGCGCCAGGATCGGACAGACTACAGATACGCAGTATTTT. It specifies CARIGQTTDTQYF.

The rearrangement links TRBV27 to TRBJ1-2, with 11 nucleotides matching TRBD1. Germline lookup yields CDR1 MNHEY and CDR2 SMNVEV (reference sequence). Trimming at V came to 0 bases and at J to 4 bases, leaving 1 base not matched to a gene. The CDR3 is 15 residues long. This CDR3 is CASSLSGTGGYGYTF. The CDR3 DNA reads TGTGCCAGCAGTTTATCCGGGACAGGGGGCTATGGCTACACCTTC.

The CDR3 sequence is CASGGASGNTIYF. DNA for the CDR3: TGTGCCAGCGGGGGGGCCTCTGGAAACACCATATATTTT. The chain employs TRBV9 and TRBJ1-3, with a tentative D call TRBD1 (6 bases). The CDR3 is made up of 13 amino acids. Germline V gene sequence: CDR1 SGDLS, CDR2 YYNGEE. The germline V and J ends were trimmed by 7 bases and 0 bases, with 8 bases remaining between them.

The genes are TRBV6-5 and TRBJ2-7; tentative D call: TRBD1 (5 bases). Looked up from germline, CDR1 is MNHEY and CDR2 is SVGAGI. Trimming shortened V by 0 bases and J by 0 bases, and 9 bases separated the two germline ends. This CDR3 is built from 15 residues. CDR3 loop: CASSYSGPSSYEQYF. The CDR3 DNA reads TGTGCCAGCAGTTACTCGGGGCCGAGCTCCTACGAGCAGTACTTC.

This clone was observed a single time. This chain joins TRBV5-6 and TRBJ1-1; 8 nucleotides match TRBD1. This CDR3 region has 12 residues. Germline CDR1 is SGHDT and CDR2 is YYEEEE. The V gene end was trimmed by 4 bases and the J gene end by 6 bases; junction bases not matched to a gene: 2. In DNA form, the CDR3 reads TGTGCCAGCAGCACACAGGGGGCTGAAGCTTTCTTT. Translated: CASSTQGAEAFF.

V and J are TRBV6-5 and TRBJ2-2; TRBD1 matches at 8 bases. Germline trimming cut 0 bases from V and 6 bases from J; bases unmatched to any gene: 0. This CDR3 has 14 residues. The germline CDR1 and CDR2 sequences are MNHEY and SVGAGI. This CDR3 reads CASSYSTGAGELFF. Written as DNA, the CDR3 is TGTGCCAGCAGTTACTCGACAGGGGCCGGGGAGCTGTTTTTT.

The genes are TRBV7-2 and TRBJ2-3, with TRBD2 matching over 7 bases. Germline loops: CDR1 SGHTA, CDR2 FQGNSA. With V trimmed by 4 bases and J by 3 bases, 4 bases remained unmatched. This CDR3 has 14 amino acids. CDR3 residues: CASSSYSGTDTQYF. CDR3 nucleotides: TGTGCCAGCAGCTCCTATAGCGGGACAGATACGCAGTATTTT.

V and J are TRBV2 and TRBJ2-1; no clear D gene. This CDR3 has 11 amino acids. Germline V gene data show CDR1 as SNHLY and CDR2 as FYNNEI. The V end lost 6 bases, the J end lost 4 bases, and 4 bases lay between the germline ends. The CDR3 is CASSRYNEQFF. CDR3 coding DNA: TGTGCCAGCAGCCGGTACAATGAGCAGTTCTTC.

This clone occurred once. V is TRBV13 and J is TRBJ2-5; 8 bases are a match to TRBD2. The better agreement between TRBJ2-7 and the DNA end casts doubt on the J call. The CDR3 is 16 residues long. CDR1 and CDR2 from the germline V gene are PRHDT and FYEKMQ (reference sequence). The CDR3 DNA reads TGTGCCAGCAGCCCCCTTACTACTAGCGGCTCCTACGAGCAGTACTTC. Its translation is CASSPLTTSGSYEQYF.

The V and J genes are TRBV7-3 and TRBJ1-1; D is uncertain. The ends were cut back, 2 bases at V and 5 bases at J, with 9 bases in the middle. Germline CDR1 and CDR2: SGHTA and FQGTGA. The CDR3 covers 13 residues. CDR3 in DNA: TGTGCCAGCAGCTTATATCCGGGGACTGAAGCTTTCTTT. This translates into CASSLYPGTEAFF.

This clone was recorded a few times. The chain joins TRBV4-3 to TRBJ2-7, with D unresolved. The CDR3 length is 15 residues. Trimming cost V 0 bases and J 2 bases, with 11 bases left between them. Per germline, CDR1 LGHNA and CDR2 YSLEER. The CDR3 coding sequence is TGCGCCAGCAGCCAAGATCGAGGCAGCCCCTACGAGCAGTACTTC. It encodes CASSQDRGSPYEQYF.

The chain combines TRBV5-1 with TRBJ2-5; D is unclear. The length of the CDR3 is 14 residues. V lost 2 bases and J 0 bases, leaving 8 bases between the germline ends. The germline V gene has CDR1 SGHRS and CDR2 YFSETQ. Here the CDR3 reads CASSFEEYQETQYF. The CDR3 DNA reads as TGCGCCAGCAGCTTTGAGGAGTACCAAGAGACCCAGTACTTC.

The chain links TRBV30 to TRBJ1-2; the D is unclear. Trimming shortened V by 8 bases and J by 4 bases, and 8 bases separated the two germline ends. The CDR3 extends over 10 amino acids. Per the germline V gene, CDR1 is GTSNPN and CDR2 is SVGIG (reference sequence). This chain's CDR3 is CALRGYGYTF. The CDR3 nucleotides are TGTGCCCTCAGAGGCTATGGCTACACCTTC.

This chain joins TRBV7-2 and TRBJ2-2; D gene uncertain. This CDR3 is built from 12 residues. CDR1 and CDR2 (germline): SGHTA, FQGNSA. V was pared by 4 bases and J by 4 bases, with 4 bases between. The CDR3 here is CASSSSTGELFF. In DNA, the CDR3 is TGTGCCAGCAGCTCTAGCACCGGGGAGCTGTTTTTT. Supplemented by reference TRBV7-2 and TRBJ2-2, the full variable domain reads GAGVSQSPSNKVTEKGKDVELRCDPISGHTALYWYRQSLGQGLEFLIYFQGNSAPDKSGLPSDRFSAERTGGSVSTLTIQRTQQEDSAVYLCASSSSTGELFFGEGSRLTVL.

The genes are TRBV4-1 and TRBJ2-3; 10 positions match TRBD1. Trimming cost V 6 bases and J 3 bases; bases outside gene matches: 6. The CDR3 covers 15 residues. The germline V gene has CDR1 MGHRA and CDR2 YSYEKL. This CDR3 is CASSRPGQGTDTQYF. Written as DNA, the CDR3 is TGCGCCAGCAGTAGACCGGGACAGGGGACAGATACGCAGTATTTT.

The chain links TRBV19 to TRBJ1-1; 8 nucleotides match TRBD1. This CDR3 is built from 13 residues. Trimming removed 9 bases from V and 4 bases from J; junction bases left unmatched: 7. Germline CDR1 LNHDA, CDR2 SQIVND (reference sequence). This CDR3 is CASQQGEVTEAFF. The CDR3, as DNA: TGTGCCAGCCAACAGGGGGAGGTCACTGAAGCTTTCTTT.

The genes are TRBV4-1 and TRBJ2-1, with TRBD1 matching 8 bases. Looked up from germline, CDR1 is MGHRA and CDR2 is YSYEKL. J was trimmed by 7 bases and V by 0 bases; bases with no gene match: 8. CDR3 size: 16 residues. CDR3 sequence reads: CASSQDGIQGANEQFF. CDR3 DNA sequence: TGCGCCAGCAGCCAAGATGGCATCCAGGGGGCGAATGAGCAGTTCTTC.

The chain is built from TRBV9 and TRBJ1-2; 9 nucleotides agree with TRBD1. The V gene's germline CDR1 is SGDLS and CDR2 YYNGEE. After removal of 4 bases from V and 8 bases from J, the junction contained 6 bases not matched to a gene. The CDR3 has 13 residues. The CDR3 DNA reads as TGTGCCAGCAGCCCCGGGACAGGGTTCGGCTACACCTTC. This gives the protein CASSPGTGFGYTF. The variable domain in full, completed from reference TRBV9 and TRBJ1-2, reads DSGVTQTPKHLITATGQRVTLRCSPRSGDLSVYWYQQSLDQGLQFLIQYYNGEERAKGNILERFSAQQFPDLHSELNLSSLELGDSALYFCASSPGTGFGYTFGSGTRLTVV.

The chain carries TRBV5-4 and TRBJ2-1, with D possibly TRBD1 on 6 matching bases. V was cut by 0 bases and J by 4 bases, with 11 bases left in between. The germline gives CDR1 SGHNT, CDR2 YYREEE (reference sequence). The CDR3 has 15 amino acids. In DNA, the CDR3 is TGTGCCAGCAGCTTGGTACAGGGTGAATACAATGAGCAGTTCTTC. Translated: CASSLVQGEYNEQFF. Full variable domain (outside the CDR3, taken from reference TRBV5-4 and TRBJ2-1): ETGVTQSPTHLIKTRGQQVTLRCSSQSGHNTVSWYQQALGQGPQFIFQYYREEENGRGNFPPRFSGLQFPNYSSELNVNALELDDSALYLCASSLVQGEYNEQFFGPGTRLTVL.

The chain is built from TRBV27 and TRBJ2-5; TRBD2 matches 10 bases. V shed 5 bases and J 5 bases; nucleotides not matched to a gene: 8. CDR1 is MNHEY, CDR2 SMNVEV, per germline (reference sequence). The CDR3 covers 15 residues. This CDR3 reads CASSPLAGASETQYF. The CDR3 region has the DNA TGTGCCAGCAGTCCCCTAGCGGGAGCGAGCGAGACCCAGTACTTC.

The chain has TRBV2 and TRBJ2-7, with 11 bases fitting TRBD1. The germline gives CDR1 SNHLY, CDR2 FYNNEI. The CDR3 length is 14 residues. Trimming cost V 4 bases and J 2 bases; bases outside gene matches: 1. This chain's CDR3 is CASSVGQGAYEQYF. Here the CDR3 DNA reads TGTGCCAGCAGTGTGGGACAGGGGGCCTACGAGCAGTACTTC.

The chain employs TRBV5-1 and TRBJ2-7; 8 nucleotides agree with TRBD2. Germline CDR1 reads SGHRS; CDR2 reads YFSETQ. The CDR3 consists of 14 residues. V trimming: 3 bases; J trimming: 1 base; junction bases outside the gene matches: 3. The CDR3 DNA reads TGCGCCAGCAGCTCGCCTAGCGGGTCCTACGAGCAGTACTTC. This encodes CASSSPSGSYEQYF.

This chain links TRBV5-5 with TRBJ2-1, with 8 bases lining up with TRBD2. The germline V gene encodes CDR1 SGHKS and CDR2 YYEKEE (reference sequence). The CDR3 has 15 residues. The V and J ends lost 1 base and 1 base, in that order; junction bases with no gene match: 1. The CDR3 protein is CASSLSGSSYNEQFF. In DNA, the CDR3 is TGTGCCAGCAGCTTGAGCGGGAGTTCCTACAATGAGCAGTTCTTC.

The chain employs TRBV9 and TRBJ2-7; a possible D gene is TRBD2 (7 bases). Germline V gene lookup returns CDR1 SGDLS and CDR2 YYNGEE. With 3 bases removed from V and 2 bases from J, the gap between germline ends came to 15 bases. This CDR3 has 15 residues. CDR3 sequence (DNA): TGTGCCAGCAGCGCCTTCGGGGGGCCCCCCTACGAGCAGTACTTC. Amino acids: CASSAFGGPPYEQYF.

The V call is TRBV4-1, the J call TRBJ1-2; 7 nucleotides line up with TRBD1. CDR3 size: 15 residues. J was trimmed by 4 bases and V by 1 base; bases with no gene match: 6. Looked up from germline, CDR1 is MGHRA and CDR2 is YSYEKL. Here the CDR3 reads CASSQGLGGAYGYTF. Written as DNA, the CDR3 is TGCGCCAGCAGCCAAGGGCTAGGGGGCGCCTATGGCTACACCTTC.